Listed here are 2 T cell receptor beta chains from one sample, sequenced in a study of blood T cell repertoires in COVID-19. Clones were read by immunoSEQ multiplex PCR, and TCRdb kept only the in-frame ones, dropping some. The table includes 200,000 to 300,000 clones, around 87% detected once. Material: peripheral blood. The receptor source for this set is a man in his 60s who had recovered from COVID-19.

This chain connects TRBV12-3 or TRBV12-4 to TRBJ1-4; 8 nucleotides match TRBD1. The CDR3 sequence is 13 residues long. The ends lost 3 bases at V and 7 bases at J; junction bases unmatched: 1. The CDR3 region is CASSFDRGEKLFF. The CDR3 nucleotides are TGTGCCAGCAGTTTTGACAGGGGTGAAAAACTGTTTTTT.

The chain uses TRBV6-6 and TRBJ1-2; D is undetermined. In germline, CDR1 is MNHNY, CDR2 SVGAGI (reference sequence). The CDR3 spans 15 residues. V shed 2 bases and J shed 9 bases, with 19 bases lying between them. CDR3 bases: TGTGCCAGCAGTTACCGACCGGGTGGCCCTGAGAGCTACACCTTC. Translating it yields CASSYRPGGPESYTF.